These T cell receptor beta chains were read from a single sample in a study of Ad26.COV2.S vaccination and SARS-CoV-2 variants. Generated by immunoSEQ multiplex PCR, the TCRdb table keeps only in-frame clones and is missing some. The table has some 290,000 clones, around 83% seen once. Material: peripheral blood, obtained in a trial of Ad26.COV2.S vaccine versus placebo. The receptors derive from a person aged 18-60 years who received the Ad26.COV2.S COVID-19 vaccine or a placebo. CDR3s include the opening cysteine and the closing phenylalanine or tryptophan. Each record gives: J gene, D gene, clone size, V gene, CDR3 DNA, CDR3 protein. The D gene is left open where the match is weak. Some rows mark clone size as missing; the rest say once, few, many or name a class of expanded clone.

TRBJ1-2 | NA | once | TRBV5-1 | TGCGCCAGCAGCCCCGGGACACTGGATTATGGCTACACCTTC | CASSPGTLDYGYTF
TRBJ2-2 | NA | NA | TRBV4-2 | TGTGCCAGCAGCCAACTGGGGACGAACACCGGGGAGCTGTTTTTT | CASSQLGTNTGELFF
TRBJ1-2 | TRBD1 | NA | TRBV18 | TGTGCCAGCTCACCCAGGACAGGGGGTCACGACTATGGCTACACCTTC | CASSPRTGGHDYGYTF
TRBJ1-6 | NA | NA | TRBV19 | TGTGCCAGTAGTAGTCCAGGATTGTATCCCCTCCACTTT | CASSSPGLYPLHF
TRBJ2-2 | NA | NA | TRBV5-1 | TGCGCCAGCAGCTTGGCTAGGGGCGCGGGGACCGGGGAGCTGTTTTTT | CASSLARGAGTGELFF
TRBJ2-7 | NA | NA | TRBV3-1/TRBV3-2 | TGTGCCAGCAGCCAAGGAGAGGGTACCTACGAGCAGTACTTC | CASSQGEGTYEQYF
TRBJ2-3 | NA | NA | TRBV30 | TGTGCCTGGATCTATGGAAAATCAGATACGCAGTATTTT | CAWIYGKSDTQYF
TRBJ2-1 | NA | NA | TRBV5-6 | TGTGCCAGCAGCTTGGTCGGAGTTTCCTACAATGAGCAGTTCTTC | CASSLVGVSYNEQFF
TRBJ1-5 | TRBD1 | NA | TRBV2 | TGTGCCAGCAGTGGACAGGGCGATCAGCCCCAGCATTTT | CASSGQGDQPQHF
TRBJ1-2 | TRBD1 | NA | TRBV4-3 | TGCGCCAGCAGCCCGGAGACAGGGACTGCATATGGCTACACCTTC | CASSPETGTAYGYTF
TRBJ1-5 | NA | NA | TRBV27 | TGTGCCAGCAGTCGGGACGCCCTAAGGAACAATCAGCCCCAGCATTTT | CASSRDALRNNQPQHF
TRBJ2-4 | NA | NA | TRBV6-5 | TGTGCCAGCAGTTACAGTTTCCGAATAGCCAAAAACATTCAGTACTTC | CASSYSFRIAKNIQYF
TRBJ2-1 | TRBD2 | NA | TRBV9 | TGTGCCAGCAGCTTCGGGACTAGCTCCTACAATGAGCAGTTCTTC | CASSFGTSSYNEQFF
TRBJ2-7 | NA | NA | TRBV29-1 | TGCAGCGTTGAACCGAAGGGGTACCACGAGCAGTACTTC | CSVEPKGYHEQYF
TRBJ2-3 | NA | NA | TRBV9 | TGTGCCAGCAGCGTAGATTTGGGCACAGATACGCAGTATTTT | CASSVDLGTDTQYF
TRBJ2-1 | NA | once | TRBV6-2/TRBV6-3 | TGTGCCAGCAGTTACGGACAGTACAATGAGCAGTTCTTC | CASSYGQYNEQFF
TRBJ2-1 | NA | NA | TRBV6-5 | TGTGCCAGCAGCAACACGTATAATGAGCAGTTCTTC | CASSNTYNEQFF
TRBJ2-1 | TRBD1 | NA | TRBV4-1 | TGCGCCAGCAGCCAGCCCGGGACAGGGACAAGTGAGCAGTTCTTC | CASSQPGTGTSEQFF